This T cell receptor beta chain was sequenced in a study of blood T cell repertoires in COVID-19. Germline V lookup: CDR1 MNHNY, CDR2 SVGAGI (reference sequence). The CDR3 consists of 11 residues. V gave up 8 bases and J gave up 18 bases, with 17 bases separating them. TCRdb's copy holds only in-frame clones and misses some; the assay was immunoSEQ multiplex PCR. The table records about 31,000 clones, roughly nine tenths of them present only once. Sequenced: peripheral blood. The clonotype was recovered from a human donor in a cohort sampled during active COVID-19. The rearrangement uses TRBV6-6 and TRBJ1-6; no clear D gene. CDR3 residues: CASAGLRQAHF. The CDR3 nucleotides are TGTGCCAGCGCGGGCTTACGCCAAGCCCACTTT.